This TCR beta chain was retrieved from a study of human T cells and chemical hapten exposure. Turning to the study itself: Investigators sensitized 2 cm by 2 cm of upper inner arm skin with 2% DPC. Slight volume differences across pooled libraries mainly accounted for varying per-sample TCR yields.

Time point described: patch test 2, 6 weeks after DPC sensitization. Treatment of the sample: therapeutic diphenylcyclopropenone sensitization with weekly scalp DPC. Every donor had alopecia and was 18 to 70 years old; all were suitable for DPC. The sample holds a few counts of this clonotype. The CDR3 loop spans 15 amino acids. The V gene's germline CDR1 is SGHNT and CDR2 YYREEE (reference sequence). V lost 5 bases, J lost 3 bases, and 8 bases stayed unmatched. In TCRdb, the RACE reads were re-called with MiXCR into one record per CDR3 protein. The table shows approximately 68,000 distinct CDR3 sequences, with about 9% occurring only once.

The V and J genes are TRBV5-4 and TRBJ2-5; 9 positions agree with TRBD1. This TCR came from a woman between 45 and 60 years old with alopecia areata. Some clones in this sample may be carry-over from other donors' samples. The input for sequencing was whole blood, taken in connection with sensitization to the hapten diphenylcyclopropenone (DPC). CDR3 nucleotides: TGTGCCAGCAGAAGGCCGGGACAGGGAGAAGAGACCCAGTACTTC. Translation gives CASRRPGQGEETQYF.